This TCR beta chain was recovered during a study of blood T cell repertoires in COVID-19. As for the study in general: Italy, Spain and the United States were the sources of the convalescent and acute COVID-19 samples. PBMCs, B-cell-depleted T cells, or T cells were the source of the cDNA or gDNA that made up the material.

The authors' processing: It was from reference gene primer amplification that nucleated cell counts were estimated. Measured with immunoSEQ multiplex PCR; TCRdb has only the in-frame clones, and not every one. Clone size and the V and J calls come from that table; the DNA yielded D and trimming. The sample has some 200,000 clones, around four fifths seen once. This clone was counted once. The sample consisted of peripheral blood. The sequence derives from a woman in her sixties or seventies who had recovered from COVID-19.

Here the CDR3 DNA reads TGTGCCAGCAGCCCAAACAGGGGCTCGCACTCTGGGGCCAACGTCCTGACTTTC. Residues: CASSPNRGSHSGANVLTF. The chain links TRBV9 to TRBJ2-6; TRBD1 agrees at 7 bases. The junction had 10 bases not matched to a gene; V was cut back by 4 bases and J by 0 bases. From germline, CDR1 is SGDLS and CDR2 YYNGEE. This CDR3 is built from 18 residues.